The clone carrying this T cell receptor (beta chain) has at least ten counts. Its target is unknown. This record belongs to a study of CD8 T cells in ankylosing spondylitis. V dropped 5 bases and J dropped 9; count of bases not matched to a gene: 11. CDR1 SEHNR and CDR2 FQNEAQ come from the germline V gene (reference sequence). The CDR3 length is 16 residues. Study outcomes and limitations: A motif in TCR beta, a set of roughly 8 highly homologous variants, appeared characteristic of ankylosing spondylitis blood. Enrichment of disease-linked clones was reportedly significant in matched ankylosing spondylitis synovial fluid.

Quantitative 5'-RACE with molecular barcodes generated TCR beta libraries. TCRdb reprocessed the 5' RACE reads with MiXCR, giving one entry per CDR3 protein. This table has 300,000 to 400,000 distinct CDR3 sequences, roughly 11% appearing once. The V call is TRBV7-9, the J call TRBJ1-6; TRBD1 agrees at 9 bases. Sequencing used blood, either unsorted or a sorted T cell fraction (not recorded which). This receptor was obtained from a female donor with ankylosing spondylitis or in good health (not recorded which). The CDR3 nucleotides read TGTGCCAGCAGCGCCGCCGGGACAGGGTTTAGTTCACCCCTCCACTTT. It yields the protein CASSAAGTGFSSPLHF. Supplemented by reference TRBV7-9 and TRBJ1-6, the full variable domain reads DTGVSQNPRHKITKRGQNVTFRCDPISEHNRLYWYRQTLGQGPEFLTYFQNEAQLEKSRLLSDRFSAERPKGSFSTLEIQRTEQGDSAMYLCASSAAGTGFSSPLHFGNGTRLTVT.